The 22 T cell receptor beta chains given below trace back to one sample, sequenced in a study of blood T cells in healthy people across ages. A second about 6 to 12 cycle PCR used barcoded and J-beta primers. A single record per CDR3 protein comes from TCRdb applying MiXCR to the 5' RACE reads. The sample has 1.2 million to 1.5 million distinct CDR3 sequences, 45% to 70% seen once. Sequencing used blood. The receptors come from a man younger than 30 in good health.

The CDR3 here is CASSQDQPSGGTDTQYF. CDR3 DNA: TGCGCCAGCAGCCAAGATCAGCCTAGCGGGGGGACAGATACGCAGTATTTT. V is TRBV4-3 and J is TRBJ2-3; 11 nucleotides match TRBD2. The CDR3 has 17 residues. Germline trimming cut 0 bases from V and 3 bases from J; bases unmatched to any gene: 5. Germline values: CDR1 LGHNA, CDR2 YSLEER.

The V gene is TRBV9, the J gene TRBJ1-4; D uncertain. Trimming left V 3 bases short and J 4 bases short, with 4 bases between. This CDR3 comprises 12 residues. Germline CDR1 SGDLS, CDR2 YYNGEE. The CDR3 here is CASSGINEKLFF. Here the CDR3 DNA reads TGTGCCAGCAGCGGAATTAATGAAAAACTGTTTTTT.

This chain uses TRBV7-2 with TRBJ1-6; D ambiguous. Germline lookup yields CDR1 SGHTA and CDR2 FQGNSA. V gave up 5 bases and J gave up 2 bases, with 13 bases separating them. This CDR3 has 16 amino acids. The CDR3 loop reads CASSLRHPTYNSPLHF. Here the CDR3 DNA reads TGTGCCAGCAGCCTTAGACACCCTACCTATAATTCACCCCTCCACTTT.

This sequence joins TRBV15 and TRBJ1-5; the D is unclear. Germline assignment: CDR1 LNHNV and CDR2 YYDKDF (reference sequence). This CDR3 region has 15 residues. Trimming pared 4 bases from V and 2 bases from J, leaving 12 bases between. For the CDR3, the DNA is TGTGCCACCAGCATTCCCGGAGGAGGCAATCAGCCCCAGCATTTT. It translates to CATSIPGGGNQPQHF.

The table lists this clonotype with a few counts. The rearrangement joins TRBV27 to TRBJ2-4, with TRBD2 matching over 8 bases. The J call is uncertain, as TRBJ2-7 better fits the DNA end. The CDR3 extends over 15 amino acids. In germline, CDR1 is MNHEY, CDR2 SMNVEV (reference sequence). CDR3 DNA: TGTGCCAGCAGTTTCATTAGTAGCGGGGACTACGAGCAGTACTTC. It encodes CASSFISSGDYEQYF.

The DNA for the CDR3 is TGCAGCGGTCGGGACAGGGACTACAATGAGCAGTACTTC. Translated: CSGRDRDYNEQYF. The V call is TRBV29-1, the J call TRBJ2-5; 9 nucleotides agree with TRBD1. Germline V gives CDR1 SQVTM, CDR2 ANQGSEA. With V trimmed by 7 bases and J by 11 bases, 14 bases remained unmatched. The CDR3 totals 13 residues.

CDR3 bases: TGTGCCAGCAGCTTAGTTCGTCCCTACGAGCAGTACTTC. It yields the protein CASSLVRPYEQYF. This chain uses TRBV7-2 with TRBJ2-7; D not resolved. Trimming stripped 1 base from V and 2 bases from J, with 6 bases between. Germline CDR1 SGHTA, CDR2 FQGNSA. CDR3 length equals 13 residues.

This clonotype was observed a few times. The chain uses TRBV29-1 and TRBJ2-5, with TRBD2 as a possible D gene (6 bases). This CDR3 spans 14 amino acids. Germline V CDR1 and CDR2: SQVTM, ANQGSEA. V lost 8 bases, J lost 7 bases, and 23 bases lay in between. In nucleotides, the CDR3 is TGCAGCAAACGGGACGCGGGGAGATTGGGGACCCAGTACTTC. Protein sequence: CSKRDAGRLGTQYF.

The rearrangement joins TRBV29-1 to TRBJ2-3, with D perhaps matching TRBD2 (6 bases). The V end was cut by 5 bases, the J end by 0 bases, with 9 bases between. The CDR3 contains 13 residues. Germline V gives CDR1 SQVTM, CDR2 ANQGSEA. The CDR3 region is CSVTRGSTDTQYF. CDR3 coding DNA: TGCAGCGTTACGCGGGGCAGCACAGATACGCAGTATTTT.

The chain has TRBV25-1 and TRBJ2-1; 7 bases map to TRBD2. This CDR3 is 14 amino acids long. In germline, CDR1 is MGHDK, CDR2 SYGVNS. The V segment lost 3 bases and the J segment 6 bases; nucleotides outside the gene matches: 5. This chain's CDR3 is CASSDRPGGNEQFF. The CDR3 bases are TGTGCCAGCAGTGACCGGCCGGGAGGCAATGAGCAGTTCTTC.

CDR3 nucleotides: TGTGCCAGCAGTCCCTTGACAGGGCCCACAGATACGCAGTATTTT. This translates into CASSPLTGPTDTQYF. This sequence joins TRBV12-3 or TRBV12-4 and TRBJ2-3, with 7 positions matching TRBD1. This CDR3 contains 15 residues. The junction had 7 bases not matched to a gene; V was cut back by 5 bases and J by 2 bases.

The V gene is TRBV25-1, the J gene TRBJ1-1, with D perhaps matching TRBD1 (5 bases). The CDR3 is made up of 15 amino acids. The germline V and J ends were trimmed by 6 bases and 6 bases, with 20 bases remaining between them. The germline V gene encodes CDR1 MGHDK and CDR2 SYGVNS. CDR3 coding DNA: TGTGCCAGCAGCGCCTATATTGGGGGTGGGCCTGAAGCTTTCTTT. Encoded protein: CASSAYIGGGPEAFF.

The chain links TRBV10-3 to TRBJ1-1; no definite D call. Looked up from germline, CDR1 is ENHRY and CDR2 is SYGVKD. The CDR3 runs to 13 residues. V dropped 9 bases and J dropped 0 bases, with 11 bases sitting between them. The CDR3 loop is CAITGGLNTEAFF. The CDR3 nucleotides read TGTGCCATAACTGGCGGACTGAACACTGAAGCTTTCTTT.

About this clonotype itself: Mismatch with germline at one junction end may stem from a read error. This chain connects TRBV5-1 to TRBJ2-4, with D possibly matching TRBD2 (5 bases). The CDR3 has 14 residues. CDR1 is SGHRS, CDR2 YFSETQ, per germline. CDR3 amino acids: CASSLEGAKNTQYF. CDR3 DNA: TGCGCCAGCAGCTTGGAGGGAGCCAAAAACACTCAGTACTTC.

Only one count was recorded for this clonotype. V usage is TRBV11-2 and J usage is TRBJ2-1; D is undetermined. CDR3 length: 12 amino acids. V dropped 1 base and J dropped 11 bases, with 9 bases sitting between them. CDR1 and CDR2 (germline): SGHAT, FQNNGV. The CDR3 region has the DNA TGTGCCAGCAGCTTAGCCTATCTCCAGCAGTTCTTC. Translated, it gives CASSLAYLQQFF.

V is TRBV25-1 and J is TRBJ1-2, with D possibly being TRBD1 (5 bases). The V and J ends lost 10 bases and 8 bases respectively, with 17 bases between them. This CDR3 contains 12 residues. Germline V gene sequence: CDR1 MGHDK, CDR2 SYGVNS. The CDR3 loop is CATLAGLGGYTF. The CDR3 DNA reads as TGTGCCACCCTGGCGGGGCTAGGCGGCTACACCTTC.

The chain joins TRBV7-8 to TRBJ2-1; a weak D match, TRBD2 (5 bases). The CDR3 is made up of 15 amino acids. V lost 6 bases, J lost 0 bases, and 12 bases lay in between. Germline values: CDR1 SGHVS, CDR2 FQNEAQ. The DNA of the CDR3 is TGTGCCAGCAGGCCACGGGGTAGCTCCTACAATGAGCAGTTCTTC. Protein: CASRPRGSSYNEQFF.

The gene calls are TRBV4-2 and TRBJ2-2, with D uncertain. Between the trimmed V and J ends, which lost 1 base and 6 bases, there was a span of 6 bases. In germline, CDR1 is LGHNA, CDR2 YNFKEQ. CDR3 size: 13 residues. This chain's CDR3 is CASSQGYSGELFF. The CDR3 DNA is TGTGCCAGCAGCCAAGGTTATTCCGGGGAGCTGTTTTTT.

This chain connects TRBV5-1 to TRBJ2-1; no clear D. In germline, CDR1 is SGHRS, CDR2 YFSETQ. This CDR3 has 15 residues. V was pared by 2 bases and J by 3 bases, with 12 bases between. CDR3 DNA sequence: TGCGCCAGCAGCTTAGGACCAGATTTCTACAATGAGCAGTTCTTC. Translation: CASSLGPDFYNEQFF.

This chain joins TRBV2 and TRBJ2-2, with 7 bases identical to TRBD1. V was pared by 6 bases and J by 1 base, with 5 bases of the junction left unmatched. Looked up from germline, CDR1 is SNHLY and CDR2 is FYNNEI. The CDR3 extends over 15 amino acids. The CDR3 spells CASSRQGKNTGELFF. The DNA of the CDR3 is TGTGCCAGCAGCAGACAGGGAAAGAACACCGGGGAGCTGTTTTTT.

This clonotype came up a few times. The V gene is TRBV12-3 or TRBV12-4, the J gene TRBJ2-1; 7 bases map to TRBD2. With V trimmed by 7 bases and J by 4 bases, 10 bases remained unmatched. This CDR3 contains 15 residues. The CDR3 coding sequence is TGTGCCAGCACCACCTGGGAGGGGAAATACAATGAGCAGTTCTTC. Residues: CASTTWEGKYNEQFF.

This chain links TRBV20-1 with TRBJ2-3; 7 bases agree with TRBD2. The CDR3 spans 14 residues. Germline V lookup: CDR1 DFQATT, CDR2 SNEGSKA (reference sequence). The CDR3 DNA sequence: TGCAGCATCACGGCTAGCGGCGTCACAGATACGCAGTATTTT. Translated: CSITASGVTDTQYF.